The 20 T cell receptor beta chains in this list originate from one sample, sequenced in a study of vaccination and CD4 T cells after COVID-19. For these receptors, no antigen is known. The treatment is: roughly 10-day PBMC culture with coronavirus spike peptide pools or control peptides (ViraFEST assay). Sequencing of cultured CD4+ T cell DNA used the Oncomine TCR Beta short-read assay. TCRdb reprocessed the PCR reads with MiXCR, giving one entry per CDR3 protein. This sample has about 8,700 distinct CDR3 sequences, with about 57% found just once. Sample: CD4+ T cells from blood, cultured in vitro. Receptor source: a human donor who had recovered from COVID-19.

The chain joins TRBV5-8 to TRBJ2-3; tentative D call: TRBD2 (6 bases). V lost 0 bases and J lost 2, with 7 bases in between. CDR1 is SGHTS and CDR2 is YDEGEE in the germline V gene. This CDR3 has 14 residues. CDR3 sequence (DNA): TGTGCCAGCAGCTTGGGGACTATCACAGATACGCAGTATTTT. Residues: CASSLGTITDTQYF.

The CDR3 bases are TGCAGTGCTAGAGACTCCGACAGGGTCGGAAACACCATATATTTT. Translated: CSARDSDRVGNTIYF. This chain links TRBV20-1 with TRBJ1-3, with 7 bases identical to TRBD1. The CDR3 runs to 15 residues. V lost 0 bases and J lost 4; bases outside the gene matches: 6. Per germline, CDR1 DFQATT and CDR2 SNEGSKA (reference sequence).

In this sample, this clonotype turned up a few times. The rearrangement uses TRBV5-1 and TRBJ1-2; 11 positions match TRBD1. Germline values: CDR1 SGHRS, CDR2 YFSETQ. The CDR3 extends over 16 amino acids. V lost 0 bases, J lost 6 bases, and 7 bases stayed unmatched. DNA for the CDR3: TGCGCCAGCAGCTTGGAAATCCCGGGACAGGGGGATGGCTACACCTTC. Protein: CASSLEIPGQGDGYTF.

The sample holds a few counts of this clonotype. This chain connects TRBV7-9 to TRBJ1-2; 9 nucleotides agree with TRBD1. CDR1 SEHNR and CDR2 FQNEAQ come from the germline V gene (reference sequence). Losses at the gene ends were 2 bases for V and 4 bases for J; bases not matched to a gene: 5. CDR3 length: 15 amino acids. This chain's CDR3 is CASSLYGTGIYGYTF. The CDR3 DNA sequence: TGTGCCAGCAGCTTATACGGGACAGGGATCTATGGCTACACCTTC.

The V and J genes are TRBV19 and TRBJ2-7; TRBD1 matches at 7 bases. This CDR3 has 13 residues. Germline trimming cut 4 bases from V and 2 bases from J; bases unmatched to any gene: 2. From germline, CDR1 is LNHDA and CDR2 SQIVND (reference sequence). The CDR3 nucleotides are TGTGCCAGTAGTAGACAGGGTCCCTACGAGCAGTACTTC. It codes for CASSRQGPYEQYF.

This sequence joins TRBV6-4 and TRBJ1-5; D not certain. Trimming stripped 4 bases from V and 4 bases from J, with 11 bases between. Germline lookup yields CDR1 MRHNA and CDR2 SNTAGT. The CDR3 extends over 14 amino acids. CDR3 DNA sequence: TGTGCCAGCAGTGCGTTACCGGGAAATCAGCCCCAGCATTTT. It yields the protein CASSALPGNQPQHF.

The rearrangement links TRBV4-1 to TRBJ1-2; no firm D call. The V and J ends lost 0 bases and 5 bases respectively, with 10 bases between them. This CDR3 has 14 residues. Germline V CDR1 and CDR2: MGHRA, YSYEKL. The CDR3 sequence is CASSQDAGNYGYTF. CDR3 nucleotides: TGCGCCAGCAGCCAAGACGCCGGGAATTATGGCTACACCTTC.

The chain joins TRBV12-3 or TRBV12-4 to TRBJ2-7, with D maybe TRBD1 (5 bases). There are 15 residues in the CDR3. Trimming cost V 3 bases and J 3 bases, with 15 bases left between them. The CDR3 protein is CASSFSSPGIYEQYF. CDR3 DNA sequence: TGTGCCAGCAGTTTTAGTAGTCCAGGGATCTACGAGCAGTACTTC.

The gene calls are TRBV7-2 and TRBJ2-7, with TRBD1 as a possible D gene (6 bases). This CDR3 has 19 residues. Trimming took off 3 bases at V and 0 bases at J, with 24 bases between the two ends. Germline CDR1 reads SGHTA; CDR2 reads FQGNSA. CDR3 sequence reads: CASSFSSGVWGRHSYEQYF. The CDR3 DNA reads TGTGCCAGCAGCTTTAGTTCTGGTGTTTGGGGGCGACACTCCTACGAGCAGTACTTC.

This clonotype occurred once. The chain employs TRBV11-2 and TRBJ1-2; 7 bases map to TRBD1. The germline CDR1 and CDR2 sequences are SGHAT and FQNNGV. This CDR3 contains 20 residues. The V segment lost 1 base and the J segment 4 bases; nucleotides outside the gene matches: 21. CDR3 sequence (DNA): TGTGCCAGCAGCTTAGTCAATCCGAATCTACAGGGGATCTTCGGCTATGGCTACACCTTC. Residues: CASSLVNPNLQGIFGYGYTF.

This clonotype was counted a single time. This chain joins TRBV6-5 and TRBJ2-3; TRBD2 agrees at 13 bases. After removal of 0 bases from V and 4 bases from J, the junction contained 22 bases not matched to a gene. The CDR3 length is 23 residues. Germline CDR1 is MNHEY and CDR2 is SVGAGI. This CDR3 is CASSYSAGRGQLAGGGGSDTQYF. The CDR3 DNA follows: TGTGCCAGCAGTTACTCGGCGGGCAGGGGGCAACTAGCGGGAGGGGGGGGATCAGATACGCAGTATTTT.

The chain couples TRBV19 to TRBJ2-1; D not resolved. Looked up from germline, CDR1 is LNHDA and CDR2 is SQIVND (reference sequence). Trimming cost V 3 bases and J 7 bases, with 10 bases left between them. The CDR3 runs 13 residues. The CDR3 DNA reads TGTGCCAGTAGTATTCCTAGTCTTAATGAGCAGTTCTTC. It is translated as CASSIPSLNEQFF.

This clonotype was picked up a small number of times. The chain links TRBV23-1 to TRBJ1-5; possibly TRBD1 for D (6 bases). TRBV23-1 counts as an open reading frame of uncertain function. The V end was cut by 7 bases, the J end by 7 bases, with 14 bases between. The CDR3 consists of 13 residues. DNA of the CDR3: TGCGCCAGCACGAACAGGGTACGCCAGCCCCAGCATTTT. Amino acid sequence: CASTNRVRQPQHF.

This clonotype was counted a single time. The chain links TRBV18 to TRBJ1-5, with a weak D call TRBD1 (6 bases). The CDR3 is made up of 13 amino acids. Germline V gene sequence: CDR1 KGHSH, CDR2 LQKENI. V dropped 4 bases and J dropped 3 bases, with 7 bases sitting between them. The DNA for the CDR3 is TGTGCCAGCTCACGACAGGACAATCAGCCCCAGCATTTT. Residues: CASSRQDNQPQHF.

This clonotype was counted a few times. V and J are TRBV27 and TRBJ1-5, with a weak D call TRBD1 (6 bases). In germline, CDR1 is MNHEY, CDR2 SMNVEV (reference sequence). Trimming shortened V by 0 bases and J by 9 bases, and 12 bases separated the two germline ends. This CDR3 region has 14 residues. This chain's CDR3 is CASSLSQGTSPQHF. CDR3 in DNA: TGTGCCAGCAGTTTATCACAGGGCACGTCGCCCCAGCATTTT.

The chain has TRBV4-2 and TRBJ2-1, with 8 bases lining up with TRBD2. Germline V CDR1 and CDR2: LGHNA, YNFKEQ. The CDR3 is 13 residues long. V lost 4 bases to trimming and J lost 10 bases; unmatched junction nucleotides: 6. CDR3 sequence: CASSPRGGVEQFF. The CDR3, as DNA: TGTGCCAGCAGCCCACGGGGGGGGGTAGAGCAGTTCTTC.

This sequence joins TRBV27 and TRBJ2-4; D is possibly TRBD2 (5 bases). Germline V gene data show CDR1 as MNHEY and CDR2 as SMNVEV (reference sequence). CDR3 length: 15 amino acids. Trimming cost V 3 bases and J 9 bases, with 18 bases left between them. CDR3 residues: CASSLDSRGFTIQYF. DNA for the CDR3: TGTGCCAGCAGTTTGGACTCTAGAGGTTTTACCATTCAGTACTTC.

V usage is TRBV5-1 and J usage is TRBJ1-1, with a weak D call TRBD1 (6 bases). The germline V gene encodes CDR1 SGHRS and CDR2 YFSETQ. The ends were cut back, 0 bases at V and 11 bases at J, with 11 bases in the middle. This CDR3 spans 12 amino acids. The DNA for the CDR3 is TGCGCCAGCAGCTTGGCAGGGGATGGGGCTTTCTTT. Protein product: CASSLAGDGAFF. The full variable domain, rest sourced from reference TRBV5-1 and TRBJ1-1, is KAGVTQTPRYLIKTRGQQVTLSCSPISGHRSVSWYQQTPGQGLQFLFEYFSETQRNKGNFPGRFSGRQFSNSRSEMNVSTLELGDSALYLCASSLAGDGAFFGQGTRLTVV.

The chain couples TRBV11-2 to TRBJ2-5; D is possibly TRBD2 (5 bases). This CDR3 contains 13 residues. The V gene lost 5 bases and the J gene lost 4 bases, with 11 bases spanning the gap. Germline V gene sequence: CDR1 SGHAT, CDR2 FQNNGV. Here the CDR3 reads CASSRGYGETQYF. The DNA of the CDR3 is TGTGCCAGCAGCCGAGGGTACGGAGAGACCCAGTACTTC.

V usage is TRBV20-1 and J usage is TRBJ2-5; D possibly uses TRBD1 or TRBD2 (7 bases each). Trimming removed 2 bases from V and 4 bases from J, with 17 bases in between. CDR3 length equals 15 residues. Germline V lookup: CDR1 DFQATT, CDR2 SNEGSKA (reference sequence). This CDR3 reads CSARHGRGGGETQYF. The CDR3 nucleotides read TGCAGTGCTAGACACGGCAGGGGGGGCGGAGAGACCCAGTACTTC.